Listed below are T cell receptor beta chains from one sample, sequenced in a study of cytomegalovirus exposure and HLA in healthy donors. TCRdb keeps only in-frame clones here, not all; method: immunoSEQ multiplex PCR. The sample shows about 120,000 clones, more than 65% of them seen only once. Specimen: PBMCs. Receptors originate from a man aged 40-50 years in good health and CMV-seropositive. Both conserved end residues are part of each CDR3. Each record gives: J gene, D gene, V gene, clone size, CDR3 DNA, CDR3 protein. D genes are given only for firm matches. For some rows the clone size is stated as once, few or many, or as a class when expanded; others skip it.

TRBJ1-1 TRBD1 TRBV7-9 NA TGTGCCAGCAGCGAGACAGGGGATAGGGCTTTCTTT CASSETGDRAFF
TRBJ2-7 NA TRBV7-9 NA TGTGCCAGCAGGCGCTCGACAAGCTCCTACGAGCAGTACTTC CASRRSTSSYEQYF
TRBJ2-1 TRBD2 TRBV19 NA TGCGCCAGTAGTATTAGGCTAGCGGGGGGTCTAAATGAGCAGTTCTTC CASSIRLAGGLNEQFF
TRBJ2-7 TRBD1 TRBV10-3 NA TGTGCCACAGCACAGGGGGTAGGCTACGAGCAGTACTTC CATAQGVGYEQYF
TRBJ1-6 NA TRBV6-1 NA TGTGCCAGCAGTGACTACAGCCTCTATAATTCACCCCTCCACTTT CASSDYSLYNSPLHF
TRBJ2-3 NA TRBV7-9 NA TGTGCCAGCAGCCTAAGGGACTTGCGAGCGCAGTATTTT CASSLRDLRAQYF
TRBJ2-5 TRBD1 TRBV7-6 NA TGTGCCAGCAGCTCATCGACAGGGGGGGAGACCCAGTACTTC CASSSSTGGETQYF
TRBJ1-1 TRBD1 TRBV6-4 NA TGTGCCAGCAGAAGGAGGAAGGGGGCAGGTGAAGCTTTCTTT CASRRRKGAGEAFF
TRBJ2-3 NA TRBV4-3 NA TGCGCCAGCAGCCAAGCGGGGACTACAGATACGCAGTATTTT CASSQAGTTDTQYF
TRBJ2-3 TRBD2 TRBV4-3 NA TGCGCCAGCAGCCAAGTCGGGGGGGGCACAGATACGCAGTATTTT CASSQVGGGTDTQYF
TRBJ1-6 NA TRBV6-5 NA TGTGCCAGCAGTTACACCCAGGGGTCACCCCTCCACTTT CASSYTQGSPLHF
TRBJ1-3 TRBD1 TRBV5-1 once TGCGCCAGCAGCTCCGGGACAGCTGGAAACACCATATATTTT CASSSGTAGNTIYF
TRBJ2-3 TRBD2 TRBV27 NA TGTGCCAGCAGTTTGACTAGCGGGGATACGCAGTATTTT CASSLTSGDTQYF
TRBJ2-7 NA TRBV28 few TGTGCCAGCAGTATTTGGACAGAGTCCTACGAGCAGTACTTC CASSIWTESYEQYF
TRBJ2-3 TRBD2 TRBV7-3 NA TGTTCCAGCAGCTCTCAGGGGGGACTAGCGGGGCCCCGCACAGATACGCAGTATTTT CSSSSQGGLAGPRTDTQYF
TRBJ1-1 NA TRBV28 once TGTGCCAGCAGCGGTGGGGCCAGAATGAACACTGAAGCTTTCTTT CASSGGARMNTEAFF
TRBJ1-5 TRBD1 TRBV7-2 NA TGTGCCAGCAGTCCGGACAGGACTACCAATCAGCCCCAGCATTTT CASSPDRTTNQPQHF
TRBJ2-7 NA TRBV28 NA TGTGCCAGCATTCCGGGTCAACCTCCCTACGAGCAGTACTTC CASIPGQPPYEQYF
TRBJ1-2 NA TRBV18 NA TGTGCCAGCTCACCGGGGGGAAAGGGCTATGGCTACACCTTC CASSPGGKGYGYTF
TRBJ1-6 NA TRBV7-2 NA TGTGCCAGCAGGGTTGAGAGCTCCTATAATTCACCCCTCCACTTT CASRVESSYNSPLHF
TRBJ2-3 TRBD2 TRBV9 NA TGTGCCAGCAGCGCGAGCGGGGCCATCACAGATACGCAGTATTTT CASSASGAITDTQYF
TRBJ2-3 NA TRBV4-1 NA TGCGCCAGCAGCTTACAGACAGGCAGAACAGATACGCAGTATTTT CASSLQTGRTDTQYF
TRBJ2-1 NA TRBV28 NA TGTGCCAGCAGCACCGGAGGAACGAAGTACAATGAGCAGTTCTTC CASSTGGTKYNEQFF
TRBJ2-1 TRBD2 TRBV5-1 NA TGCGCCAGCAGCTTGAGAAGCGGGATCGCTGAGCAGTTCTTC CASSLRSGIAEQFF
TRBJ1-2 TRBD1 TRBV19 NA TGTGCCAGTAGTATAGGGACAGGGGATGGCTACACCTTC CASSIGTGDGYTF
TRBJ2-2 NA TRBV5-1 NA TGCGCCAGCAGCCAGGGGACGGACAACACCGGGGAGCTGTTTTTT CASSQGTDNTGELFF
TRBJ2-7 NA TRBV9 NA TGTGCCAGCAGCGTAGCGGCAGGGAATCGATACGAGCAGTACTTC CASSVAAGNRYEQYF
TRBJ2-7 TRBD1 TRBV5-5 NA TGTGCCAGCAGCCAACAGGGGGGCCCCTACGAGCAGTACTTC CASSQQGGPYEQYF
TRBJ1-5 NA TRBV28 few TGTGCCAGCAGTTCGTTATATAGCAATCAGCCCCAGCATTTT CASSSLYSNQPQHF
TRBJ2-5 TRBD2 TRBV9 NA TGTGCCAGCAGTCTATCTAGCGGGGGGGGACAAGAGACCCAGTACTTC CASSLSSGGGQETQYF
TRBJ1-2 NA TRBV28 NA TGTGCCAGCAGGCGGGTGGAGGAGGGCTACACCTTC CASRRVEEGYTF
TRBJ2-5 NA TRBV4-1 NA TGCGCCAGCAGCCAAGATCCCGGGGTTTCGTCAGAGACCCAGTACTTC CASSQDPGVSSETQYF
TRBJ2-7 TRBD1 TRBV7-9 NA TGTGCCAGCAGAGCGACAGGGTACGAGCAGTACTTC CASRATGYEQYF
TRBJ2-7 TRBD2 TRBV5-8 few TGTGCCAGCAGCCAAGATCTCCCTAGCGGGGGGGCAGGAGGCGAGCAGTACTTC CASSQDLPSGGAGGEQYF
TRBJ1-2 TRBD1 TRBV18 NA TGTGCCAGCTCACCTACCTCCGGGACAGGGGGCGACTATGGCTACACCTTC CASSPTSGTGGDYGYTF
TRBJ2-5 NA TRBV7-8 NA TGTGCCAGCAGCTTAGGTTCAGGGGTCCAAGAGACCCAGTACTTC CASSLGSGVQETQYF
TRBJ1-2 TRBD1 TRBV2 NA TGTGCCAGCACCTTGGACAGGGAGGTTTCCTATGGCTACACCTTC CASTLDREVSYGYTF
TRBJ1-5 NA TRBV5-1 NA TGCGCCAGCAGCTTGGGGTCCAGTTTCAATCAGCCCCAGCATTTT CASSLGSSFNQPQHF
TRBJ2-7 NA TRBV7-9 NA TGTGCCAGCAGTTTCGACTTGGCTGCGGGCTCCTACGAGCAGTACTTC CASSFDLAAGSYEQYF
TRBJ2-7 TRBD1 TRBV10-1 NA TGCGCCAGCAGGAGGACAGGGGTTTACGAGCAGTACTTC CASRRTGVYEQYF
TRBJ2-3 TRBD1 TRBV7-9 NA TGTGCCAGCAACACCGGACAGGCATCTAGCACAGATACGCAGTATTTT CASNTGQASSTDTQYF
TRBJ1-2 TRBD1 TRBV11-2 few TGTGCCAGCAGCCCCGGGACAGGGGTCACGCTTCACTTC CASSPGTGVTLHF
TRBJ2-1 TRBD1 TRBV5-1 NA TGCGCCAGCAGCGATGGGGGGACAGGAGACAATGAGCAGTTCTTC CASSDGGTGDNEQFF
TRBJ2-3 NA TRBV5-1 NA TGCGCCAGCAGCTTCGTTCAGGGGGAGGGCACAGATACGCAGTATTTT CASSFVQGEGTDTQYF
TRBJ2-1 TRBD1 TRBV7-7 NA TGTGCTAGCAGCCTTGACAGGGGAGCTTACAATGAGCAGTTCTTC CASSLDRGAYNEQFF
TRBJ2-5 TRBD1 TRBV5-1 NA TGCGCCAGCAGCCCCGGACAGGTAGAGACCCAGTACTTC CASSPGQVETQYF
TRBJ2-7 TRBD2 TRBV28 many TGTGCCAGCAATAGCGGGGGCATGGGGTACGAGCAGTACTTC CASNSGGMGYEQYF
TRBJ1-2 TRBD1 TRBV11-1 NA TGTGCCAGCAGCTTAGGAGACTCCGGTGCAGGGGGCTATGTTGGCTACACCTTC CASSLGDSGAGGYVGYTF
TRBJ1-2 NA TRBV5-1 NA TGCGCCAGCAGCTTGGCGCCAGATGACTATGGCTACACCTTC CASSLAPDDYGYTF